The present T cell receptor (beta chain) was sequenced within a study of blood T cell repertoires in COVID-19. For the study at large: Nucleic acid was either cDNA or gDNA, and it came from T cells, B-cell-depleted T cells, or PBMCs.

Cohort placement rested on clinical history that participants reported themselves. Before being deemed recovered, Cohort 3 donors had two negative PCRs, clearance, or symptom resolution. This table comes from immunoSEQ multiplex PCR, and its TCRdb copy is limited to in-frame clones, with some not included. This sample carries more than 250,000 clones, 92% of them seen once, and the ten largest clones take less than 20%. The CDR3 runs to 16 residues. The V gene's germline CDR1 is LNHDA and CDR2 SQIVND (reference sequence). The J segment lost 6 bases and the V segment lost 6 bases, leaving 15 bases of the junction unmatched.

Material: PBMCs or T cells enriched from blood (not recorded which). The sequence derives from a woman in her 30s who had recovered from COVID-19. The rearrangement joins TRBV19 to TRBJ2-3; TRBD1 agrees at 7 bases. The CDR3, as DNA: TGTGCCAGTAGCAATACCCCAGACAGGGCAGGGGATACGCAGTATTTT. Amino acids: CASSNTPDRAGDTQYF.